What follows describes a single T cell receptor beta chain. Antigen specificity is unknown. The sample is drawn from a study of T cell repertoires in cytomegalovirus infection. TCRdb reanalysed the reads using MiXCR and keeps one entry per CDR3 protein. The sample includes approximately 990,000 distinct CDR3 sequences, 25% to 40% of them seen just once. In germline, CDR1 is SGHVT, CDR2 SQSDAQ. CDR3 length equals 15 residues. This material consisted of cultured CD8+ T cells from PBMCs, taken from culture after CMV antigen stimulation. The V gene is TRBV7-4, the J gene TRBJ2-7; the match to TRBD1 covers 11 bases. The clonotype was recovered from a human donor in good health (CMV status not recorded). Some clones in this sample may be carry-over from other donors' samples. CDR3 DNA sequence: TGTGCCAACAGCCCGGACAGGGGGCAGGTTTGGGAGCAGTACGTC. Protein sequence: CANSPDRGQVWEQYV.